The rows below give T cell receptor beta chains drawn from one sample of a study of cytomegalovirus exposure and HLA in healthy donors. TCRdb's copy holds only in-frame clones and misses some; the assay was immunoSEQ multiplex PCR. This table holds more than 90,000 clones, roughly 82% found once. Sequencing was carried out using PBMCs. The receptors were sampled from a human donor in good health. The CDR3 runs from the conserved cysteine through the conserved F or W. A D gene is named only where the DNA matches it firmly. Rows give clone size only sometimes, using once, few, many, or a class for an expanded clone.

abundance	v_gene	d_gene	j_gene	CDR3aa	CDR3nt
NA	TRBV30	NA	TRBJ1-5	CAWSERGRSNQPQHF	TGTGCCTGGAGTGAGCGGGGTAGGAGCAATCAGCCCCAGCATTTT
few	TRBV6-1	NA	TRBJ1-1	CASSENEGNTEAFF	TGTGCCAGCAGTGAAAATGAGGGGAACACTGAAGCTTTCTTT
few	TRBV2	NA	TRBJ1-2	CASSQNRVSHGYTF	TGTGCCAGCAGTCAGAACAGGGTTTCCCATGGCTACACCTTC
NA	TRBV5-1	TRBD1	TRBJ1-6	CASSPAGTGERPLHF	TGCGCCAGCAGCCCGGCAGGGACAGGGGAAAGACCCCTCCACTTT
NA	TRBV5-1	NA	TRBJ2-3	CASSERSGGFASTDTQYF	TGCGCCAGCAGCGAAAGATCCGGCGGATTCGCTAGCACAGATACGCAGTATTTT
NA	TRBV27	TRBD1	TRBJ2-6	CASRARDRAPGANVLTF	TGTGCCAGCAGAGCCCGGGACAGGGCTCCCGGGGCCAACGTCCTGACTTTC
NA	TRBV2	NA	TRBJ1-2	CASSEVGQIGAYGYTF	TGTGCCAGCAGTGAAGTAGGACAGATTGGGGCCTATGGCTACACCTTC
NA	TRBV7-8	NA	TRBJ2-2	CASSLIPGPTGELFF	TGTGCCAGCAGCTTAATCCCCGGTCCCACCGGGGAGCTGTTTTTT
NA	TRBV7-2	NA	TRBJ2-7	CASSLVSYSNSYEQYF	TGTGCCAGCAGCTTAGTTTCTTACTCCAACTCCTACGAGCAGTACTTC
NA	TRBV4-2	TRBD1	TRBJ2-7	CASSPADRAHEQYF	TGTGCCAGCAGCCCAGCGGACAGGGCCCACGAGCAGTACTTC
NA	TRBV5-4	TRBD1	TRBJ1-5	CASSLVGQGDNQPQHF	TGTGCCAGCAGCTTGGTTGGTCAGGGGGACAATCAGCCCCAGCATTTT
few	TRBV6-6	TRBD2	TRBJ2-7	CASRDGTSGTYEQYF	TGTGCCAGCAGGGACGGGACTAGCGGGACCTACGAGCAGTACTTC
NA	TRBV11-2	NA	TRBJ1-4	CASSTRMGSEKLFF	TGTGCCAGCAGCACCCGGATGGGGAGTGAAAAACTGTTTTTT
NA	TRBV5-4	NA	TRBJ2-3	CASSSTSRVRDTQYF	TGTGCCAGCAGCAGCACTAGCAGGGTTAGGGATACGCAGTATTTT
few	TRBV7-3	NA	TRBJ1-2	CASSDGGEDGYTF	TGTGCCAGCAGCGATGGAGGCGAGGATGGCTACACCTTC
NA	TRBV5-1	TRBD2	TRBJ2-1	CASSLQRGDYNEQFF	TGCGCCAGCAGCTTGCAGCGGGGGGATTACAATGAGCAGTTCTTC
NA	TRBV6-1	TRBD1	TRBJ2-7	CASSRDRISHEQYF	TGTGCCAGCAGTCGGGACAGAATTTCCCACGAGCAGTACTTC
NA	TRBV4-3	NA	TRBJ2-7	CASSQERGSGAVEQYF	TGCGCCAGCAGCCAAGAACGAGGTAGCGGAGCGGTCGAGCAGTACTTC
NA	TRBV5-1	TRBD1	TRBJ2-2	CASSWDRGSGELFF	TGCGCCAGCAGCTGGGACAGGGGAAGCGGGGAGCTGTTTTTT
few	TRBV9	TRBD2	TRBJ2-3	CASSPQRGGTDTQYF	TGTGCCAGCAGCCCCCAGCGGGGGGGCACAGATACGCAGTATTTT
NA	TRBV6-5	TRBD2	TRBJ2-5	CASSYSSGGPGDQYF	TGTGCCAGCAGTTACTCTAGCGGGGGGCCTGGGGACCAGTACTTC
NA	TRBV19	TRBD1	TRBJ1-2	CASSASGTDGYTF	TGTGCCAGTAGTGCCTCCGGGACAGATGGCTACACCTTC
NA	TRBV6-6	TRBD1	TRBJ2-7	CASSYLRTGYEQYF	TGTGCCAGCAGTTACCTTAGGACAGGGTACGAGCAGTACTTC
once	TRBV9	TRBD1	TRBJ1-1	CASSVTGGLNTEAFF	TGTGCCAGCAGCGTTACAGGGGGCCTGAACACTGAAGCTTTCTTT
NA	TRBV27	NA	TRBJ1-2	CASSPGDFRGYTF	NA
NA	TRBV6-1	NA	TRBJ1-2	CASSEAAGHPAKDGYTF	TGTGCCAGCAGTGAAGCGGCAGGTCACCCGGCAAAGGATGGCTACACCTTC
NA	TRBV5-1	TRBD1	TRBJ2-5	CASSRTGTGETQYF	TGCGCCAGCAGCCGGACAGGGACAGGGGAGACCCAGTACTTC
NA	TRBV19	TRBD2	TRBJ2-7	CASSALAGMYEQYF	TGTGCCAGTAGCGCACTAGCGGGGATGTACGAGCAGTACTTC
few	TRBV7-9	TRBD1	TRBJ2-7	CASRRGTGSYEQYF	TGTGCCAGCAGGAGAGGGACAGGATCCTACGAGCAGTACTTC
NA	TRBV18	NA	TRBJ2-7	CASSLAEREQYF	TGTGCCAGCTCACTCGCGGAGAGAGAGCAGTACTTC
NA	TRBV11-2	NA	TRBJ2-1	CASSLNTRAGPSSYNEQFF	TGTGCCAGCAGCTTAAATACAAGGGCAGGGCCGAGCTCCTACAATGAGCAGTTCTTC
NA	TRBV19	NA	TRBJ2-7	CASSMTGSSYEQYF	TGTGCCAGTAGTATGACCGGGAGCTCCTACGAGCAGTACTTC
few	TRBV29-1	NA	TRBJ1-1	CSLENGANTEAFF	TGCAGCCTCGAGAACGGAGCGAACACTGAAGCTTTCTTT
NA	TRBV2	NA	TRBJ2-3	CASAEERIDTQYF	TGTGCCAGCGCTGAGGAGAGGATAGATACGCAGTATTTT
NA	TRBV6-5	NA	TRBJ1-2	CASATASYGYTF	TGTGCCAGCGCAACAGCCTCCTATGGCTACACCTTC
NA	TRBV10-2	NA	TRBJ2-7	CASSAQGSYEQYF	TGCGCCAGCAGTGCCCAGGGGTCCTACGAGCAGTACTTC
NA	TRBV4-1	TRBD1	TRBJ1-6	CASSQLGDRNSPLHF	TGCGCCAGCAGCCAATTAGGGGACAGAAATTCACCCCTCCACTTT
few	TRBV29-1	NA	TRBJ2-3	CSCGQGGDTQYF	TGCAGCTGTGGACAGGGAGGGGATACGCAGTATTTT
NA	TRBV19	NA	TRBJ2-7	CASSIPDRTYEQYF	TGTGCCAGTAGTATACCAGACAGAACCTACGAGCAGTACTTC
NA	TRBV27	TRBD2	TRBJ2-3	CASSRILITSGRATDTQYF	TGTGCCAGCAGTCGAATCCTTATTACTAGCGGAAGAGCCACAGATACGCAGTATTTT
NA	TRBV5-6	NA	TRBJ2-7	CASSSYGTDYEQYF	TGTGCCAGCAGCTCCTACGGGACTGACTACGAGCAGTACTTC
NA	TRBV5-1	NA	TRBJ1-2	CASSQAGERYGYTF	TGCGCCAGCAGTCAGGCGGGTGAGAGGTATGGCTACACCTTC
NA	TRBV7-9	TRBD2	TRBJ2-3	CASSLRRLAGGRTDTQYF	TGTGCCAGCAGCTTACGTCGACTAGCGGGGGGGAGGACAGATACGCAGTATTTT
few	TRBV19	TRBD1	TRBJ1-6	CASSTGQSYNSPLHF	TGTGCCAGTAGTACGGGACAGTCATATAATTCACCCCTCCACTTT
NA	TRBV9	TRBD1	TRBJ2-1	CASSVQDRGRSRGYNEQFF	TGTGCCAGCAGCGTACAGGACAGGGGAAGGAGTCGGGGCTACAATGAGCAGTTCTTC
NA	TRBV5-1	TRBD1	TRBJ2-7	CASSTGTGPYEQYF	TGCGCCAGCAGCACCGGGACAGGCCCCTACGAGCAGTACTTC
NA	TRBV7-2	NA	TRBJ2-6	CASSLQTAPGANVLTF	TGTGCCAGCAGCCTCCAGACAGCTCCTGGGGCCAACGTCCTGACTTTC
NA	TRBV10-3	TRBD1	TRBJ2-7	CAISELDRAAYEQYF	TGTGCCATCAGTGAGCTAGACAGGGCCGCCTACGAGCAGTACTTC
NA	TRBV18	TRBD1	TRBJ1-5	CASSPTGTGERQPQHF	TGTGCCAGCTCACCAACCGGGACAGGGGAACGTCAGCCCCAGCATTTT
few	TRBV4-1	NA	TRBJ2-7	CASSQTPGSLYYEQYF	TGCGCCAGCAGCCAAACACCAGGCTCCCTCTACTACGAGCAGTACTTC
NA	TRBV4-3	NA	TRBJ1-1	CASSQSYRDTEAFF	TGCGCCAGCAGCCAATCTTACAGGGACACTGAAGCTTTCTTT